The entry below gives a single T cell receptor beta chain sequence along with its context. Measured with immunoSEQ multiplex PCR; TCRdb has only the in-frame clones, and not every one. In the table there are around 95,000 clones, about 88% of which are singletons. This sample is drawn from a study of OX40 agonist ivuxolimab in advanced cancers. Study overall: An agonistic anti-OX40 (CD134) antibody, ivuxolimab, was used to treat the patients.

Trimming took 7 bases from V and 5 from J, leaving 12 bases between them. CDR1 and CDR2 (germline): MGHDK, SYGVNS. The length of the CDR3 is 14 residues. The starting material was CD4+ or CD8+ T cells sorted from blood, obtained in a trial of the OX40 agonist ivuxolimab. The chain links TRBV25-1 to TRBJ1-6, with D possibly matching TRBD1 (5 bases). This TCR came from an adult with an advanced solid tumor such as melanoma, head and neck, liver or kidney cancer. CDR3 region: CASMGWGDNSPLHF. The CDR3 DNA reads TGTGCCAGCATGGGCTGGGGGGATAATTCACCCCTCCACTTT.